Below, one T cell receptor (beta chain) is given with its context. What it binds is not known. The assay was immunoSEQ multiplex PCR, and TCRdb's table has in-frame clones only and misses some. The sample contains some 110,000 clones, about 83% of which appear only once. This sample is part of a study of radiotherapy plus CTLA-4 blockade in lung cancer. For the study at large: The study recorded objective responses in 18% of patients and disease control in around 33%.

The CDR3 loop spans 10 amino acids. From germline, CDR1 is DFQATT and CDR2 SNEGSKA (reference sequence). V lost 5 bases and J lost 5, with 6 bases in between. Study-level findings and limits: Radiotherapy plus ipilimumab was followed by expansion in blood of tumor-derived TCR clones.

This sequence joins TRBV20-1 and TRBJ2-5; D gene ambiguous. This specimen consisted of peripheral blood, obtained from a patient treated with radiotherapy plus ipilimumab. The clonotype originates from a human donor with non-small cell lung cancer who had a partial response to radiotherapy plus ipilimumab. This chain's CDR3 is CSAPSETQYF. Here the CDR3 DNA reads TGCAGTGCTCCTTCCGAGACCCAGTACTTC.